The entry that follows covers one T cell receptor (beta chain) sequence. Its antigen is undetermined. Sorts performed in triplicate captured more than 250,000 cells each from every CD8+ T cell subset. This entry comes from a study of CXCR3-negative and CXCR3-positive naive CD8 T cells. Study context: Per-library TRB read counts averaged about 1.5 +/- 0.3 million, adding up to around 140 million in total. Whole-study results and caveats: Diversity in memory CD8+ cells fell much lower than the comparably high levels seen in both naive subsets. TRB CDR3s were more hydrophobic in CXCR3-positive than in CXCR3-negative naive cells. In naive cells, CXCR3-negative and CXCR3-positive subsets had similar TRBV-TRBJ usage; memory cells differed.

UMI-labeled TRB cDNA libraries were prepared by 5' RACE. Reprocessing the 5' RACE reads, TCRdb reports a single entry for every CDR3 protein and omits DNA. This table holds around 88,000 distinct CDR3 sequences. The germline V gene encodes CDR1 SGHRS and CDR2 YFSETQ. CDR3 size: 14 residues. V and J are TRBV5-1 and TRBJ2-7; there is no DNA to check the TCRdb D call of TRBD2. The material sequenced was naive CXCR3+ CD8+ T cells from blood. Subset here: CD45RO-CCR7+CD27+CD95- naive CD8+ T cells expressing CXCR3 (TNR3+). The clonotype comes from a human donor in good health. Some clones in this sample may be carry-over from other donors' samples. The CDR3 sequence is CASSLAGWPYEQYF.